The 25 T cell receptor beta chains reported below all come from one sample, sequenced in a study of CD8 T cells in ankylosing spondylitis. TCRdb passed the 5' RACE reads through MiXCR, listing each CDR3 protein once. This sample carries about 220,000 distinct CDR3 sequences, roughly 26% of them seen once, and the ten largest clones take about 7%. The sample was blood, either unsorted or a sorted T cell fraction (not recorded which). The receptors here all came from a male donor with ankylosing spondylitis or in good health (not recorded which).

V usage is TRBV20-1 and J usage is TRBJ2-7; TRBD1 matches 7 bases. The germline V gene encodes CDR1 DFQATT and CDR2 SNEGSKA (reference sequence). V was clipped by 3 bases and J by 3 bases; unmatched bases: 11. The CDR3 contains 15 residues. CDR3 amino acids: CSASRQDRLSYEQYF. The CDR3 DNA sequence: TGCAGTGCTAGCCGCCAGGACAGGTTAAGCTACGAGCAGTACTTC.

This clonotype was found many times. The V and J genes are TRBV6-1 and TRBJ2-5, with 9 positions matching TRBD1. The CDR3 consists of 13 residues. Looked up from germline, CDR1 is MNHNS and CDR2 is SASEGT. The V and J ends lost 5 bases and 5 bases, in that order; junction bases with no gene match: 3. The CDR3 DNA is TGTGCCAGCAGTAGGACAGGGGCGGAGACCCAGTACTTC. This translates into CASSRTGAETQYF.

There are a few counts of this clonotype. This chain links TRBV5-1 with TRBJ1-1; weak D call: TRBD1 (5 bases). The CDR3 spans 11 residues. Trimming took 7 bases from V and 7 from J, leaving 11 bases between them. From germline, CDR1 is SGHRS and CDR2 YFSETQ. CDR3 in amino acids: CASGRDGEAFF. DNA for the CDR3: TGCGCCAGCGGCAGGGACGGTGAAGCTTTCTTT.

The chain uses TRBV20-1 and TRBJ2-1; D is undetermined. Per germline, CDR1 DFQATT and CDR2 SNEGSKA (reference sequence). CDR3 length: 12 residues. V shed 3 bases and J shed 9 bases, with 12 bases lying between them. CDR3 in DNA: TGCAGTGCTAGTCCTGGGAAGGGTGAGCAGTTCTTC. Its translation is CSASPGKGEQFF.

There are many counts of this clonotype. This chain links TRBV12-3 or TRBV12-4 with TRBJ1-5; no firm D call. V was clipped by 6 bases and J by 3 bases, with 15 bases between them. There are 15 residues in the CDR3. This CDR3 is CASSSPGKDNQPQHF. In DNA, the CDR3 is TGTGCCAGCAGCTCCCCGGGGAAAGACAATCAGCCCCAGCATTTT.

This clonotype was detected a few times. The chain's CDR3 is CASSTRQGRGTKNIQYF. The CDR3 nucleotides are TGTGCCAGTAGTACCCGACAGGGGAGGGGGACCAAAAACATTCAGTACTTC. V usage is TRBV19 and J usage is TRBJ2-4; weak D call: TRBD1 (8 bases). Trimming shortened V by 4 bases and J by 2 bases, and 18 bases separated the two germline ends. The CDR3 has 17 residues. Germline lookup yields CDR1 LNHDA and CDR2 SQIVND (reference sequence).

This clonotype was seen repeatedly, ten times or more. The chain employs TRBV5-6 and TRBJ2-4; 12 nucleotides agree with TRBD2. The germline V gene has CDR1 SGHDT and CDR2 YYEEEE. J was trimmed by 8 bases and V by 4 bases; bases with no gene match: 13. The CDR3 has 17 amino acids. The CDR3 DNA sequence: TGTGCCAGCAGCCCGAGACTAGCGGGAGTCCTAAGGGACATTCAGTACTTC. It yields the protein CASSPRLAGVLRDIQYF.

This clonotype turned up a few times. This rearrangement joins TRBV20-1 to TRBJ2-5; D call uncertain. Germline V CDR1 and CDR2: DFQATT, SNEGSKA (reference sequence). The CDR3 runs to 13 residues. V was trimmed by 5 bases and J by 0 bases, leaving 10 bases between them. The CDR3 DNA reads TGCAGTGCTCACCGGACGAACCAAGAGACCCAGTACTTC. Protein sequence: CSAHRTNQETQYF.

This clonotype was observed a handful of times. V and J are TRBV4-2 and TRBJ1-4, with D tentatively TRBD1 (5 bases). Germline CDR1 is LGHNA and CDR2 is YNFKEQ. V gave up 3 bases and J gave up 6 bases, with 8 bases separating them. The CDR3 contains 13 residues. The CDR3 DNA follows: TGTGCCAGCAGCCAGGGGCGGGATGAAAAACTGTTTTTT. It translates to CASSQGRDEKLFF.

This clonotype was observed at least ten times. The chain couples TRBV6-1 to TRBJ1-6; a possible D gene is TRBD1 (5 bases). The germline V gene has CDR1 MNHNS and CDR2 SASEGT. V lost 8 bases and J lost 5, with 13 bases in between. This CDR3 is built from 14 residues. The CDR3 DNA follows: TGTGCCAGCTGCAGGGCGCGTAATAATTCACCCCTCCACTTT. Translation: CASCRARNNSPLHF.

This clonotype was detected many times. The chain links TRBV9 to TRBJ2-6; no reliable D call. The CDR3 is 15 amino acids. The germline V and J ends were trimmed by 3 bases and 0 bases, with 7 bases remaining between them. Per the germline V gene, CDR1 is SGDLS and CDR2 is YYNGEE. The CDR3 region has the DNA TGTGCCAGCAGCGCGCCTCTCTCTGGGGCCAACGTCCTGACTTTC. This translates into CASSAPLSGANVLTF.

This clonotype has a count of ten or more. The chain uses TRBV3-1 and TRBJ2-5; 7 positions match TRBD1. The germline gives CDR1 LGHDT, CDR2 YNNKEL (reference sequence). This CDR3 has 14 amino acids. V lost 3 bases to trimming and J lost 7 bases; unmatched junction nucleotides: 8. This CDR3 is CASSHRQGLLTQYF. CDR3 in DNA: TGTGCCAGCAGCCACCGACAGGGCCTTTTGACCCAGTACTTC.

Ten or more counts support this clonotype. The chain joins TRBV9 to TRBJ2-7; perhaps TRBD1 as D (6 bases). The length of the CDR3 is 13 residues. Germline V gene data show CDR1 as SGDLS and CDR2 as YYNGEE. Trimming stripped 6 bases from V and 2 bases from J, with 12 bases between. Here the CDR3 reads CASKGTTTYEQYF. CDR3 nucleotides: TGTGCCAGCAAAGGGACAACTACCTACGAGCAGTACTTC.

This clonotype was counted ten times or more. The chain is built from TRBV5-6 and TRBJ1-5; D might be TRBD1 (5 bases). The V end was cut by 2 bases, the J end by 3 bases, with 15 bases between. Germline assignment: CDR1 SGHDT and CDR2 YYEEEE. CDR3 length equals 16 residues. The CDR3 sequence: CASSFYPGEVNQPQHF. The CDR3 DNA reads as TGTGCCAGCAGCTTCTACCCGGGGGAGGTCAATCAGCCCCAGCATTTT.

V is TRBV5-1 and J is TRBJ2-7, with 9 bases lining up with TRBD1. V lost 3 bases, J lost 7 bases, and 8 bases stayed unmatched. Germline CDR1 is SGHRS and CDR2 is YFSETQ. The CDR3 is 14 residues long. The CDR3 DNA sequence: TGCGCCAGCAGCTCGGGACAGGGTGATGGAGAGCAGTACTTC. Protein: CASSSGQGDGEQYF.

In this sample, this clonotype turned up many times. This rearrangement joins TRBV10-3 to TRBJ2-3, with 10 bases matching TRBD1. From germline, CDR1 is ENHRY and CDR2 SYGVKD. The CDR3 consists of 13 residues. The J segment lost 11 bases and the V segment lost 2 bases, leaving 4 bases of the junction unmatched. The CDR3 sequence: CAISEGDRGQQYF. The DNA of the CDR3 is TGTGCCATCAGTGAGGGAGACAGGGGGCAGCAGTATTTT.

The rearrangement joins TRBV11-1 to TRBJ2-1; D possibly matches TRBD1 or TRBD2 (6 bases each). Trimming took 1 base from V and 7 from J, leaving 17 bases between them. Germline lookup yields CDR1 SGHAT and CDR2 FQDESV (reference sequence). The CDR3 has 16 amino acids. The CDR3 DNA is TGTGCCAGCAGCTTAGTGGGGGGCGGGACCACGAATGAGCAGTTCTTC. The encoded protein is CASSLVGGGTTNEQFF.

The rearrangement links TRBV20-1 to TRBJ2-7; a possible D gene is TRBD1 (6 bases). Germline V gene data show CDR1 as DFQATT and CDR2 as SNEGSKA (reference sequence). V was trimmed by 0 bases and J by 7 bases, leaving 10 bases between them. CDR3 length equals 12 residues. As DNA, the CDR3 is TGCAGTGCTAGAGAGGGGGCGCGTGAGCAGTACTTC. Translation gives CSAREGAREQYF.

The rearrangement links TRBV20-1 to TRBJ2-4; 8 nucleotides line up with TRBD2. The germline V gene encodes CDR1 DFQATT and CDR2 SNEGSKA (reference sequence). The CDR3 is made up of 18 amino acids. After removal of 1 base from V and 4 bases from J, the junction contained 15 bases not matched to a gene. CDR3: CSARGHFLAGLRKNIQYF. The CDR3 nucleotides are TGCAGTGCTAGAGGGCACTTTTTAGCGGGACTCCGTAAAAACATTCAGTACTTC.

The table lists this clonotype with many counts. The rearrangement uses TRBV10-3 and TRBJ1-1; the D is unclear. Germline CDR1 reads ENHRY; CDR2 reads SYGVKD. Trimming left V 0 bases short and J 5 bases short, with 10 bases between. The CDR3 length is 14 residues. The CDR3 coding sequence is TGTGCCATCAGTGAGTCGATGAGCGGGACTGAAGCTTTCTTT. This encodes CAISESMSGTEAFF.

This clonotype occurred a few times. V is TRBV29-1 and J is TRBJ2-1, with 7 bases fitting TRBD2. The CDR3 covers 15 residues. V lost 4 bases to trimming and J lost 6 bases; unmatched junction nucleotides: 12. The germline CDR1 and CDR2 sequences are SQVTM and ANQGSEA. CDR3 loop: CSVGLGGSPSNEQFF. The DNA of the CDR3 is TGCAGCGTTGGGTTGGGCGGGAGCCCGAGCAATGAGCAGTTCTTC.

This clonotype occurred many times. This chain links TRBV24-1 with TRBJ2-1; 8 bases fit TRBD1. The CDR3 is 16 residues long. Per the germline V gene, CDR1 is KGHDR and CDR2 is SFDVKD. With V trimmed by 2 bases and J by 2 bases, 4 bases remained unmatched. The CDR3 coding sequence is TGTGCCACCAGTGATTCCCGGACAGGGACCTACAATGAGCAGTTCTTC. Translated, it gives CATSDSRTGTYNEQFF.

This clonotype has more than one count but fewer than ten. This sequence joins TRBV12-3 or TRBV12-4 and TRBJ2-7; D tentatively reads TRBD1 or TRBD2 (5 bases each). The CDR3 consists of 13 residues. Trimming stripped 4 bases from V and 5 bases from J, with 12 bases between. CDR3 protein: CASSWDPRDEQYF. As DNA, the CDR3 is TGTGCCAGCAGTTGGGACCCTCGCGACGAGCAGTACTTC.

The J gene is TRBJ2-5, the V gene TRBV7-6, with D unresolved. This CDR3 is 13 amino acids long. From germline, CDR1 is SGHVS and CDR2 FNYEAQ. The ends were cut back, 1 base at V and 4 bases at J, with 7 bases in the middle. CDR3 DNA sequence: TGTGCCAGCAGCTTAGGGCGTTTAGAGACCCAGTACTTC. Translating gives CASSLGRLETQYF.

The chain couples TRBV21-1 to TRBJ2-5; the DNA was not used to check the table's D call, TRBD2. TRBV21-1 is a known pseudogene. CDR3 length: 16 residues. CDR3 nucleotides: TGTGCCAGCAGCAGGACTAGCGGGAGGGCCTTGGAGACCCAGTACTTC. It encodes CASSRTSGRALETQYF.